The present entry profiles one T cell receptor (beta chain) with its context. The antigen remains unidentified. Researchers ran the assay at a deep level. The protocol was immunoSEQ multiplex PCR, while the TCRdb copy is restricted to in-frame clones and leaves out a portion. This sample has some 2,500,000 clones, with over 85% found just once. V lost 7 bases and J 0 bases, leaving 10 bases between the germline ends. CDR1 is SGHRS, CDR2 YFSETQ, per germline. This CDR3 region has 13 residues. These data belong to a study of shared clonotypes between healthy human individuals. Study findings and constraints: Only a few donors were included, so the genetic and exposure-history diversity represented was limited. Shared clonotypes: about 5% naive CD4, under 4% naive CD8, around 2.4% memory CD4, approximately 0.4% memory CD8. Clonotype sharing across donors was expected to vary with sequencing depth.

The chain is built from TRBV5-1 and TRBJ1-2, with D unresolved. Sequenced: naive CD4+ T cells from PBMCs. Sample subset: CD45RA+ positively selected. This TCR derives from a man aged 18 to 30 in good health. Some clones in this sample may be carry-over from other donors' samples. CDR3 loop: CASRGRSNYGYTF. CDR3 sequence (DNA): TGCGCCAGCCGCGGTCGCTCTAACTATGGCTACACCTTC.